Listed below are T cell receptor beta chains from one sample, sequenced in a study of naive and memory T cell subsets. Using its own MiXCR run on the UMI-ligation and nested PCR reads, TCRdb lists one record per CDR3 protein. Of 130,000 to 150,000 distinct CDR3 sequences in the sample, 22% were seen once. Specimen: naive CD4+ T cells from blood. Receptor source: a human donor in good health. The CDR3 runs from the conserved cysteine through the conserved F or W. The order of the fields is V gene, J gene, clone size, D gene, CDR3 protein, CDR3 DNA. The D gene is left open where the match is weak. The size entry is marked missing in some rows and otherwise reads once, few, many or a size class.

>TRBV20-1|TRBJ1-1|.|.
CSARWLQGNTEAFF
TGCAGTGCTAGATGGCTCCAAGGGAACACTGAAGCTTTCTTT
>TRBV15|TRBJ1-1|few|.
CATSRLGLEAFF
TGTGCCACATCGAGGTTGGGACTCGAAGCTTTCTTT
>TRBV4-1|TRBJ2-7|.|.
CASSQDGEALYEQYF
TGCGCCAGCAGCCAAGATGGCGAGGCGCTCTACGAGCAGTACTTC
>TRBV5-1|TRBJ2-7|few|.
CASSFEGIEQYF
TGCGCCAGCTCCTTCGAGGGGATCGAGCAGTACTTC
>TRBV20-1|TRBJ2-5|.|TRBD2
CSASPSGRAGGETQYF
TGCAGTGCTAGCCCTAGCGGGAGGGCCGGGGGGGAGACCCAGTACTTC
>TRBV10-3|TRBJ2-4|.|.
CAISEGLQSNIQYF
TGTGCCATCAGTGAGGGCCTACAGTCAAACATTCAGTACTTC
>TRBV4-3|TRBJ1-5|.|.
CASSLRGSDQPQHF
TGCGCCAGCAGCCTCAGAGGGAGCGATCAGCCCCAGCATTTT
>TRBV20-1|TRBJ2-2|.|.
CSARVPYRVPGELFF
TGCAGTGCTAGAGTCCCATACCGGGTCCCCGGGGAGCTGTTTTTT
>TRBV28|TRBJ2-4|many|.
CASSVSAPNIQYF
TGTGCCAGCAGTGTCAGTGCTCCAAACATTCAGTACTTC
>TRBV5-1|TRBJ2-7|.|TRBD1
CASSPEQGGHYEQYF
TGCGCCAGCAGCCCGGAACAGGGGGGCCATTACGAGCAGTACTTC
>TRBV28|TRBJ1-3|few|.
CASSSLDRSTLDTIYF
TGTGCCAGCAGTTCTCTAGACAGGTCCACGCTCGACACCATATATTTT
>TRBV28|TRBJ2-3|.|.
CATRGFRDPNTDTQYF
TGTGCTACTAGAGGGTTCCGGGACCCGAACACAGATACGCAGTATTTT
>TRBV19|TRBJ2-1|many|TRBD2
CASSLWTSGNPREQFF
TGTGCCAGTAGTCTGTGGACTAGCGGCAATCCGCGTGAGCAGTTCTTC
>TRBV28|TRBJ2-2|few|.
CASREQNTGELFF
TGTGCCAGCAGGGAACAGAACACCGGGGAGCTGTTTTTT
>TRBV25-1|TRBJ2-1|many|.
CASSRPISSYNEQFF
TGTGCCAGCAGTCGTCCTATTAGCTCCTACAATGAGCAGTTCTTC
>TRBV9|TRBJ2-7|few|TRBD2
CASSGRGGSEQYF
TGTGCCAGCAGCGGAAGGGGCGGGAGCGAGCAGTACTTC
>TRBV29-1|TRBJ2-7|few|.
CSVVVGGGPTYEQYF
TGCAGCGTTGTTGTCGGAGGGGGGCCCACCTACGAGCAGTACTTC
>TRBV28|TRBJ2-4|.|.
CASRGRGAAKNIQYF
TGTGCCAGCAGAGGCCGGGGGGCGGCCAAAAACATTCAGTACTTC
>TRBV7-2|TRBJ1-2|few|TRBD1
CASSPDRDYGYTF
TGTGCCAGCAGCCCGGACAGGGACTATGGCTACACCTTC
>TRBV3-1|TRBJ2-1|few|TRBD1
CASSQGTGVYDEQFF
TGTGCCAGCAGCCAAGGGACAGGGGTTTACGATGAGCAGTTCTTC
>TRBV18|TRBJ1-1|.|.
CASSPGGGLNTEAFF
TGTGCCAGCTCACCAGGGGGGGGGCTGAACACTGAAGCTTTCTTT
>TRBV7-2|TRBJ2-3|.|TRBD2
CASSPGTSGAPLSTDTQYF
TGTGCCAGCAGCCCGGGGACTAGCGGAGCCCCCCTTAGCACAGATACGCAGTATTTT
>TRBV5-1|TRBJ2-7|few|.
CASSFNPTGSSSYEQYF
TGCGCCAGCAGCTTCAATCCTACAGGTTCCAGCTCCTACGAGCAGTACTTC
>TRBV28|TRBJ2-1|few|.
CASSLWSGDNEQFF
TGTGCCAGCAGTTTATGGTCAGGGGACAATGAGCAGTTCTTC
>TRBV20-1|TRBJ1-2|few|.
CSALAGGTAGDYTF
TGCAGTGCCCTAGCCGGGGGGACGGCCGGGGACTACACCTTC
>TRBV6-5|TRBJ2-3|.|.
CASSTRDPTDTQYF
TGTGCCAGCAGTACCCGGGACCCCACAGATACGCAGTATTTT
>TRBV12-3/TRBV12-4|TRBJ2-2|.|.
CASTPAGGMNTGELFF
TGTGCCAGCACCCCCGCCGGGGGTATGAACACCGGGGAGCTGTTTTTT
>TRBV6-5|TRBJ2-3|few|.
CASSYGGLGDTQYF
TGTGCCAGCAGTTACGGGGGCCTTGGGGATACGCAGTATTTT
>TRBV6-2/TRBV6-3|TRBJ2-7|few|.
CASRRGSDSRQYF
TGTGCCAGCCGTAGGGGGTCCGATTCGAGGCAGTACTTC
>TRBV5-1|TRBJ2-3|few|TRBD2
CASSLRAAGSTDTQYF
TGCGCCAGCAGCTTGCGTGCAGCGGGGAGCACAGATACGCAGTATTTT
>TRBV3-1|TRBJ1-2|.|TRBD1
CASSQDRAGYGYTF
TGTGCCAGCAGCCAGGACAGGGCCGGCTATGGCTACACCTTC
>TRBV7-2|TRBJ1-1|few|.
CASSFPSGRGAEAFF
TGTGCCAGCAGCTTCCCTTCGGGCAGGGGAGCTGAAGCTTTCTTT
>TRBV29-1|TRBJ1-1|.|.
CSVARQLGTEAFF
TGCAGCGTAGCTCGACAGCTCGGAACTGAAGCTTTCTTT
>TRBV2|TRBJ2-3|few|TRBD2
CASSEARTSGLTDTQYF
TGTGCCAGCAGTGAAGCTAGGACTAGCGGGTTGACAGATACGCAGTATTTT
>TRBV20-1|TRBJ2-3|.|.
CSVVRATQYF
TGCAGTGTAGTTCGGGCTACGCAGTATTTT
>TRBV6-1|TRBJ1-1|.|.
CASLRGTPRGTEAFF
TGTGCCAGCTTGCGCGGGACACCTAGGGGCACTGAAGCTTTCTTT
>TRBV29-1|TRBJ2-3|many|TRBD2
CSVGRGRDTDTQYF
TGCAGCGTTGGACGCGGGAGGGATACAGATACGCAGTATTTT
>TRBV11-3|TRBJ2-3|.|.
CASSPQLEDTQYF
TGTGCCAGCAGCCCACAGCTCGAAGATACGCAGTATTTT
>TRBV7-2|TRBJ2-1|.|TRBD2
CASSSKTSGRATSYEQFF
TGTGCCAGCAGCTCGAAGACTAGCGGGAGGGCCACCTCCTATGAGCAGTTCTTC
>TRBV10-3|TRBJ2-2|.|TRBD2
CATRDSGKINTGELFF
TGTGCCACCCGGGATAGCGGGAAAATCAACACCGGGGAGCTGTTTTTT
>TRBV29-1|TRBJ2-1|.|TRBD2
CSVAGGSANEQFF
TGCAGCGTTGCTGGCGGGAGTGCGAATGAGCAGTTCTTC
>TRBV6-4|TRBJ2-2|few|TRBD2
CASNPPGRDTGELFF
TGTGCCAGCAACCCTCCCGGGAGGGACACCGGGGAGCTGTTTTTT
>TRBV11-2|TRBJ2-1|few|TRBD2
CASSPGTSGNYEQFF
TGTGCCAGCAGCCCGGGGACTAGCGGGAACTATGAGCAGTTCTTC
>TRBV7-2|TRBJ2-7|few|.
CASSLAPGGKYEQYF
TGTGCCAGCAGCTTAGCTCCAGGTGGGAAATACGAGCAGTACTTC
>TRBV19|TRBJ2-1|many|TRBD2
CASSPYGTSSSYNEQFF
TGTGCCAGTAGCCCATACGGGACTAGTAGCTCCTACAATGAGCAGTTCTTC
>TRBV5-1|TRBJ2-7|.|.
CASRSGSSYEQYF
TGCGCCAGCAGATCAGGGAGCTCCTACGAGCAGTACTTC
>TRBV18|TRBJ2-1|.|TRBD2
CASSPPGLAGSEQFF
TGTGCCAGCTCACCCCCGGGACTAGCGGGAAGTGAGCAGTTCTTC
>TRBV7-9|TRBJ2-3|few|TRBD2
CASSRPTSGISTDTQYF
TGTGCCAGCAGCCGACCGACTAGCGGGATTAGCACAGATACGCAGTATTTT
>TRBV30|TRBJ1-2|once|.
CAWGRDHRGYTF
TGTGCCTGGGGCCGGGACCACCGCGGCTACACCTTC
>TRBV29-1|TRBJ2-7|many|.
CSVRQDSYEQYF
TGCAGCGTTAGACAGGACTCCTACGAGCAGTACTTC
>TRBV20-1|TRBJ1-6|few|.
CSARFGGVSLNSPLHF
TGCAGTGCTAGATTTGGCGGCGTCAGCCTAAATTCACCCCTCCACTTT
>TRBV5-1|TRBJ2-2|many|TRBD1
CASSPGQGWTGELFF
TGCGCCAGCAGCCCGGGACAGGGGTGGACCGGGGAGCTGTTTTTT
>TRBV6-2/TRBV6-3|TRBJ2-1|few|TRBD2
CASSYLRLAGGRNEQFF
TGTGCCAGCAGTTACTTAAGACTAGCGGGAGGAAGAAATGAGCAGTTCTTC
>TRBV6-5|TRBJ1-6|.|TRBD1
CASKQGSSPLHF
TGTGCCAGCAAACAGGGGAGTTCACCCCTCCACTTT